This T cell receptor (beta chain) is from a study of blood T cell repertoires in COVID-19. As for the study in general: Samples of COVID-19 (acute and convalescent) were obtained from the United States, Italy and Spain.

V shed 2 bases, J shed 5 bases, and the junction held 9 bases outside the gene matches. Germline V CDR1 and CDR2: SGHDT, YYEEEE. The CDR3 has 15 residues. Per the original data handling: Reference gene primer amplification yielded estimated nucleated cell counts. Data came from immunoSEQ multiplex PCR; TCRdb stores just in-frame clones and leaves some out. D and trimming come from the DNA, and the V and J calls and clone size come from that table. The repertoire consists of about 240,000 clones, with around four fifths occurring once and the leading ten covering 6% to 7%. Specimen: peripheral blood. This TCR was recovered from a woman aged 55-75 years with active or convalescent COVID-19. V and J are TRBV5-6 and TRBJ2-7; 8 nucleotides align to TRBD2. The CDR3 region is CASSLGAGGLNEQYV. CDR3 DNA sequence: TGTGCCAGCAGCTTAGGGGCGGGGGGCCTAAACGAGCAGTACGTC.